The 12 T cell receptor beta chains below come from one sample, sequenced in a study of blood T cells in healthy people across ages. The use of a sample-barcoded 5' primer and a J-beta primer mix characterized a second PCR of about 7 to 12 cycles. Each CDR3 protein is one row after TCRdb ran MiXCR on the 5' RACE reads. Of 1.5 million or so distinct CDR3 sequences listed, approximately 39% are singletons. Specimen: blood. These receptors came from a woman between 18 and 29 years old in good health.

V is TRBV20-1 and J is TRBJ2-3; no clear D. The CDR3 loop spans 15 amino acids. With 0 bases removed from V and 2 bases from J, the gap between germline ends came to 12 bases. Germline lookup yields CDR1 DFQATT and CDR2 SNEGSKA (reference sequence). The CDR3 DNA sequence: TGCAGTGCTAGAGATGCTCGGAGACCCACAGATACGCAGTATTTT. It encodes CSARDARRPTDTQYF.

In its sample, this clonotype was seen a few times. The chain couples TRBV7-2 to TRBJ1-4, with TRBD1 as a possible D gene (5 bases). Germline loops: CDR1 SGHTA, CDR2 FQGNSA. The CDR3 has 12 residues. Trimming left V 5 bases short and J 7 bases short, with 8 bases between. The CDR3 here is CASSDRFEKLFF. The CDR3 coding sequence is TGTGCCAGCAGCGACAGATTTGAAAAACTGTTTTTT.

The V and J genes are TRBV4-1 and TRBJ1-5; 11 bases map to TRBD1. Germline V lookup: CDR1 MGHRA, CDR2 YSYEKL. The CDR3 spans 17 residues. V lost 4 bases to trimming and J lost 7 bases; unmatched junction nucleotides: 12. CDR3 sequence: CASSRGTGGPNGQPQHF. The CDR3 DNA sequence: TGCGCCAGCAGCCGCGGGACAGGGGGACCGAACGGCCAGCCCCAGCATTTT.

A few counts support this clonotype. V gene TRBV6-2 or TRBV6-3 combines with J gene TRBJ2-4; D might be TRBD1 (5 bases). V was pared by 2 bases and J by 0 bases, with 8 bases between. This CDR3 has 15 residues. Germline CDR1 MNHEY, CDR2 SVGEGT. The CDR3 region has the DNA TGTGCCAGCAGTTACCAGGGTCTAGCCAAAAACATTCAGTACTTC. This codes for CASSYQGLAKNIQYF.

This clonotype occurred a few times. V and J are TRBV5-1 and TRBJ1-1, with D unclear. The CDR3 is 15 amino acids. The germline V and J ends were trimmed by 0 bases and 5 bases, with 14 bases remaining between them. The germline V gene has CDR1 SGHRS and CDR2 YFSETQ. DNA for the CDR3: TGCGCCAGCAGCTTGGGGACCCACAGTCGAACTGAAGCTTTCTTT. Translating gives CASSLGTHSRTEAFF. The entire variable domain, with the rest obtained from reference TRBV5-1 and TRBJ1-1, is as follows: KAGVTQTPRYLIKTRGQQVTLSCSPISGHRSVSWYQQTPGQGLQFLFEYFSETQRNKGNFPGRFSGRQFSNSRSEMNVSTLELGDSALYLCASSLGTHSRTEAFFGQGTRLTVV.

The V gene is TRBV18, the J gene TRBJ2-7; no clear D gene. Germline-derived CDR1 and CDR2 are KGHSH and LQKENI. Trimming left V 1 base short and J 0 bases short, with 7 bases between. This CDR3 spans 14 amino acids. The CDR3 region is CASSPRASSYEQYF. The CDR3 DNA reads TGTGCCAGCTCACCACGGGCCAGCTCCTACGAGCAGTACTTC. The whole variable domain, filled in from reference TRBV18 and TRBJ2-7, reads NAGVMQNPRHLVRRRGQEARLRCSPMKGHSHVYWYRQLPEEGLKFMVYLQKENIIDESGMPKERFSAEFPKEGPSILRIQQVVRGDSAAYFCASSPRASSYEQYFGPGTRLTVT.

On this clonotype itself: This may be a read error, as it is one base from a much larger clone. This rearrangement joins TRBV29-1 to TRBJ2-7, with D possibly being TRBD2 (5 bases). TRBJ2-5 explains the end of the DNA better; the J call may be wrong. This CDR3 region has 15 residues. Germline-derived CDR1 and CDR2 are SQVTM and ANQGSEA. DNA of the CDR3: TGCAGCGTTGGGGCTAGCAGGAGTTTGTCAGAGACCCAGTACTTC. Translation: CSVGASRSLSETQYF.

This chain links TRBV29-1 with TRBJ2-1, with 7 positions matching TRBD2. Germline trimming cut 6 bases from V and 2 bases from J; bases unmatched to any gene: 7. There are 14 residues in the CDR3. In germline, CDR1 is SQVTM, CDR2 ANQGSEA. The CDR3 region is CSVAGLAAYNEQFF. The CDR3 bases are TGCAGCGTGGCCGGGCTAGCGGCCTACAATGAGCAGTTCTTC.

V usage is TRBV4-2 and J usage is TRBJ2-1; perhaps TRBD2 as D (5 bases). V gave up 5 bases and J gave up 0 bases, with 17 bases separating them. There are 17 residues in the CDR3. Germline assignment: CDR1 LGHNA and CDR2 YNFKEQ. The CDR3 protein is CASSRLSGESSYNEQFF. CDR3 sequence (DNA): TGTGCCAGCAGCAGGTTGAGCGGTGAGAGCTCCTACAATGAGCAGTTCTTC.

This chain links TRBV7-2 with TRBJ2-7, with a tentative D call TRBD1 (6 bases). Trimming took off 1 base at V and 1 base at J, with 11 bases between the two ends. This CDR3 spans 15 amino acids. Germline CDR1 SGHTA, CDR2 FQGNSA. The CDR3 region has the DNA TGTGCCAGCAGCTTAGAAGGACAGCCTTCCTACGAGCAGTACTTC. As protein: CASSLEGQPSYEQYF. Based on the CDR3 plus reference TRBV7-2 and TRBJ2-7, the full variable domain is GAGVSQSPSNKVTEKGKDVELRCDPISGHTALYWYRQSLGQGLEFLIYFQGNSAPDKSGLPSDRFSAERTGGSVSTLTIQRTQQEDSAVYLCASSLEGQPSYEQYFGPGTRLTVT.

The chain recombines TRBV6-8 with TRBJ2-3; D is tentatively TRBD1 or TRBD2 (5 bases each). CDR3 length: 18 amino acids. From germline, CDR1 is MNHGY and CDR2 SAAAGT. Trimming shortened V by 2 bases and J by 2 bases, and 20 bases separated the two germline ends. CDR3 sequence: CASSYQPGPLAYTDTQYF. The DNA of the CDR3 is TGTGCCAGCAGTTACCAACCGGGACCCCTGGCGTACACAGATACGCAGTATTTT.

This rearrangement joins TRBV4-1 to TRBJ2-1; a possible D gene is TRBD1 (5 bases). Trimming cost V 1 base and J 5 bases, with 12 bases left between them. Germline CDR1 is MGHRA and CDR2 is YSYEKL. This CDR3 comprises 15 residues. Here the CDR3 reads CASSQGKTGHNEQFF. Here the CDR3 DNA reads TGCGCCAGCAGCCAAGGGAAAACAGGCCACAATGAGCAGTTCTTC.